These 25 T cell receptor beta chains originate from one sample sequenced in a study of CD8+CD57+ T cells in acquired aplastic anemia. The use of genomic DNA as template underpinned the TCR beta VDJ and CDR3 profiling. TCRdb reprocessed the reads via MiXCR and lists one record per CDR3 protein. Among roughly 200,000 distinct CDR3 sequences listed, roughly two thirds were seen once. The patients chosen for sequencing had shown expansion of CD8+CD57+ cells (detected by flow cytometry). The sequenced material came from sorted CD4+, CD8+, or CD8+CD57+ T cells (not recorded which) from PBMCs. These receptors all come from a human donor with aplastic anemia.

J is TRBJ2-1 and V is TRBV5-1; D is unresolved. The CDR3 has 16 residues. With 0 bases removed from V and 0 bases from J, the gap between germline ends came to 10 bases. Germline loops: CDR1 SGHRS, CDR2 YFSETQ. CDR3 protein: CASSLADSSSYNEQFF. CDR3 coding DNA: TGCGCCAGCAGCTTGGCCGACTCTAGCTCCTACAATGAGCAGTTCTTC.

The count of this clonotype is one. The V call is TRBV9, the J call TRBJ2-7; 10 nucleotides match TRBD1. The V gene's germline CDR1 is SGDLS and CDR2 YYNGEE. J gave up 4 bases and V 0 bases, and 4 bases lay outside the gene matches. CDR3 length: 15 amino acids. The CDR3 spells CASSVGGQGEYEQYF. The CDR3 DNA reads TGTGCCAGCAGCGTAGGAGGACAGGGGGAGTACGAGCAGTACTTC.

This clonotype was seen more than once but under ten times. V and J are TRBV7-6 and TRBJ2-5; D gene ambiguous. CDR1 is SGHVS, CDR2 FNYEAQ, per germline. The CDR3 contains 13 residues. V was clipped by 7 bases and J by 5 bases, with 14 bases between them. CDR3 protein: CASTPVGGETQYF. CDR3 DNA sequence: TGTGCCAGCACCCCTGTGGGCGGTGAGACCCAGTACTTC.

V gene TRBV7-9 combines with J gene TRBJ2-7; 7 bases agree with TRBD1. This CDR3 contains 16 residues. CDR1 SEHNR and CDR2 FQNEAQ come from the germline V gene (reference sequence). The junction had 8 bases not matched to a gene; V was cut back by 2 bases and J by 1 base. The CDR3 DNA reads as TGTGCCAGCAGCTTAAGGCGGACAGGAACATCCTACGAGCAGTACTTC. It encodes CASSLRRTGTSYEQYF.

A word on this clonotype: The CDR3 carries no conserved terminal phenylalanine or tryptophan, so it likely arises from a read error. This rearrangement joins TRBV19 to TRBJ1-2, with no clear D. The CDR3 spans 12 residues. V was shortened by 4 bases and J by 4 bases, with 7 bases between the two germline ends. Germline V gives CDR1 LNHDA, CDR2 SQIVND (reference sequence). Here the CDR3 reads CASSKEGYGYTL. The CDR3 coding sequence is TGTGCCAGTAGTAAGGAGGGCTATGGCTACACCCTC.

The gene calls are TRBV24-1 and TRBJ1-5; D not resolved. Germline-derived CDR1 and CDR2 are KGHDR and SFDVKD. This CDR3 region has 12 residues. V was trimmed by 4 bases and J by 9 bases, leaving 9 bases between them. Here the CDR3 reads CATSDRLGPQHF. In DNA, the CDR3 is TGTGCCACCAGTGACCGCTTGGGGCCCCAGCATTTT.

This chain joins TRBV6-5 and TRBJ1-2; 7 bases are a match to TRBD1. Germline V CDR1 and CDR2: MNHEY, SVGAGI. J was trimmed by 8 bases and V by 5 bases; bases with no gene match: 8. This CDR3 contains 13 residues. As DNA, the CDR3 is TGTGCCAGCAGTAAAACAGGGGTGCGGGGCTACACCTTC. Amino acids: CASSKTGVRGYTF.

The chain uses TRBV14 and TRBJ2-1; D is unclear. This CDR3 spans 11 amino acids. Germline V gene data show CDR1 as SGHDN and CDR2 as FVKESK. Between the trimmed V and J ends, which lost 7 bases and 8 bases, there was a span of 9 bases. The DNA for the CDR3 is TGTGCCAGCAACCTGATGCATGAGCAGTTCTTC. It specifies CASNLMHEQFF. The full variable domain, with the rest looked up from reference TRBV14 and TRBJ2-1, is EAGVTQFPSHSVIEKGQTVTLRCDPISGHDNLYWYRRVMGKEIKFLLHFVKESKQDESGMPNNRFLAERTGGTYSTLKVQPAELEDSGVYFCASNLMHEQFFGPGTRLTVL.

The sample holds one count of this clonotype. This chain joins TRBV10-3 and TRBJ2-5; 9 bases align to TRBD2. The V segment lost 4 bases and the J segment 2 bases; nucleotides outside the gene matches: 5. The V gene's germline CDR1 is ENHRY and CDR2 SYGVKD. The CDR3 runs 15 residues. The CDR3 loop reads CAISGGTSRQETQYF. As DNA, the CDR3 is TGTGCCATCAGTGGCGGGACTAGCCGACAAGAGACCCAGTACTTC.

The chain joins TRBV10-3 to TRBJ2-7, with D perhaps TRBD1 or TRBD2 (5 bases each). CDR1 and CDR2 (germline): ENHRY, SYGVKD. The CDR3 totals 16 residues. Trimming took off 5 bases at V and 6 bases at J, with 23 bases between the two ends. This CDR3 is CAISPTGTAAAFEQYF. For the CDR3, the DNA is TGTGCCATCAGTCCGACTGGGACGGCGGCCGCGTTCGAGCAGTACTTC.

The DNA of the CDR3 is TGTGCCAGCAGCTCAAAGGCAGGGGTTGGTGATCAGCCCCAGCATTTT. It specifies CASSSKAGVGDQPQHF. J is TRBJ1-5 and V is TRBV7-9; D is perhaps TRBD1 (6 bases). The V and J ends lost 4 bases and 5 bases respectively, with 18 bases between them. CDR1 is SEHNR, CDR2 FQNEAQ, per germline (reference sequence). The CDR3 runs 16 residues.

A few counts support this clonotype. CDR3 amino acids: CASGRGSHGYTF. Written as DNA, the CDR3 is TGTGCCAGCGGACGGGGGTCACATGGCTACACCTTC. This chain connects TRBV2 to TRBJ1-2; TRBD1 might be the D (5 bases). Germline CDR1 is SNHLY and CDR2 is FYNNEI. V was cut by 8 bases and J by 6 bases, with 13 bases left in between. The length of the CDR3 is 12 residues.

This clonotype was detected only once. The chain recombines TRBV6-5 with TRBJ1-2, with a weak D call TRBD1 (5 bases). This CDR3 has 13 amino acids. Trimming took off 6 bases at V and 4 bases at J, with 12 bases between the two ends. Germline V gives CDR1 MNHEY, CDR2 SVGAGI. The CDR3 nucleotides read TGTGCCAGCAGACCGGGACGGATCTATGGCTACACCTTC. This codes for CASRPGRIYGYTF.

This clonotype was counted ten times or more. The genes are TRBV5-8 and TRBJ2-7; D uncertain. The germline V and J ends were trimmed by 2 bases and 0 bases, with 9 bases remaining between them. There are 14 residues in the CDR3. CDR1 SGHTS and CDR2 YDEGEE come from the germline V gene. CDR3 sequence: CASSFGSSSYEQYF. In DNA, the CDR3 is TGTGCCAGCAGCTTCGGGTCGAGCTCCTACGAGCAGTACTTC. The full variable domain, its missing parts supplied by reference TRBV5-8 and TRBJ2-7, is EAGVTQSPTHLIKTRGQQATLRCSPISGHTSVYWYQQALGLGLQFLLWYDEGEERNRGNFPPRFSGRQFPNYSSELNVNALELEDSALYLCASSFGSSSYEQYFGPGTRLTVT.

This clonotype was counted ten times or more. This sequence joins TRBV15 and TRBJ2-2, with 9 bases matching TRBD1. The CDR3 is 14 amino acids. With 3 bases clipped from V and 5 bases from J, the junction kept 1 base outside the gene matches. Germline CDR1 is LNHNV and CDR2 is YYDKDF (reference sequence). The CDR3 is CATSRDRGTGELFF. CDR3 bases: TGTGCCACCAGCAGGGACAGGGGTACCGGGGAGCTGTTTTTT. The full variable domain, completed using reference TRBV15 and TRBJ2-2, is DAMVIQNPRYQVTQFGKPVTLSCSQTLNHNVMYWYQQKSSQAPKLLFHYYDKDFNNEADTPDNFQSRRPNTSFCFLDIRSPGLGDTAMYLCATSRDRGTGELFFGEGSRLTVL.

This clonotype appeared a few times. This rearrangement joins TRBV10-2 to TRBJ2-1, with D possibly being TRBD2 (5 bases). From germline, CDR1 is WSHSY and CDR2 SAAADI. The CDR3 has 13 amino acids. Trimming removed 6 bases at V and 0 bases at J, with 6 bases between. The CDR3 spells CASRLDSYNEQFF. CDR3 sequence (DNA): TGCGCCAGCAGACTAGACTCCTACAATGAGCAGTTCTTC.

The chain links TRBV19 to TRBJ1-5; D gene unclear. Germline loops: CDR1 LNHDA, CDR2 SQIVND (reference sequence). V lost 2 bases, J lost 3 bases, and 5 bases lay in between. The CDR3 has 13 amino acids. This CDR3 is CASSIRLNQPQHF. CDR3 sequence (DNA): TGTGCCAGTAGTATACGGCTCAATCAGCCCCAGCATTTT.

The chain couples TRBV6-4 to TRBJ2-1; the match to TRBD1 covers 11 bases. V lost 6 bases, J lost 9 bases, and 7 bases stayed unmatched. Germline CDR1 MRHNA, CDR2 SNTAGT. This CDR3 has 14 residues. In DNA form, the CDR3 reads TGTGCCAGCAGCCCAAGGACAGGGGGCGGTGAGCAGTTCTTC. Residues: CASSPRTGGGEQFF.

This chain links TRBV7-9 with TRBJ2-7; 7 bases agree with TRBD1. The ends lost 1 base at V and 12 bases at J; junction bases unmatched: 6. The CDR3 has 12 amino acids. CDR1 SEHNR and CDR2 FQNEAQ come from the germline V gene (reference sequence). CDR3 in DNA: TGTGCCAGCAGCTTAGTGGACAGGCATGTGTACTTC. It specifies CASSLVDRHVYF.

This clonotype was picked up a small number of times. This chain joins TRBV25-1 and TRBJ1-3, with D uncertain. The V and J ends lost 3 bases and 4 bases respectively, with 7 bases between them. Germline V CDR1 and CDR2: MGHDK, SYGVNS. The CDR3 loop spans 13 amino acids. The CDR3 here is CASSDIVGNTIYF. The CDR3 coding sequence is TGTGCCAGCAGTGACATCGTCGGAAACACCATATATTTT.

This clonotype was observed a single time. In DNA form, the CDR3 reads TGTGCCAGCAGTCCACCCGAGGGACTAGTAGACGAGCAGTACTTC. It encodes CASSPPEGLVDEQYF. The rearrangement links TRBV2 to TRBJ2-7; 8 bases map to TRBD2. Germline loops: CDR1 SNHLY, CDR2 FYNNEI. The CDR3 has 15 residues. V was pared by 5 bases and J by 5 bases, with 11 bases of the junction left unmatched.

The chain is built from TRBV29-1 and TRBJ1-2; 10 bases map to TRBD1. Germline values: CDR1 SQVTM, CDR2 ANQGSEA. The CDR3 has 13 residues. With V trimmed by 6 bases and J by 5 bases, 6 bases remained unmatched. In DNA, the CDR3 is TGCAGCGTGAGGTGGGGACAGGGGTATGGCTACACCTTC. This translates into CSVRWGQGYGYTF.

This chain links TRBV6-2 or TRBV6-3 with TRBJ2-1; the D is unclear. The CDR3 extends over 12 amino acids. V lost 7 bases and J 6 bases, leaving 10 bases between the germline ends. Germline assignment: CDR1 MNHEY and CDR2 SVGEGT. The CDR3 is CASNVPSNEQFF. Here the CDR3 DNA reads TGTGCCAGCAATGTACCTAGCAATGAGCAGTTCTTC.

This clonotype was detected only a few times. Mismatch with germline at one junction end may stem from a read error. The V and J genes are TRBV15 and TRBJ2-7; D is unresolved. The CDR3 has 14 residues. The germline V gene encodes CDR1 LNHNV and CDR2 YYDKDF (reference sequence). The CDR3 sequence is CATSGDWARHEQYF. CDR3 sequence (DNA): TGTGCCACCAGCGGAGACTGGGCTCGCCACGAGCAGTACTTC. Looking up the rest from reference TRBV15 and TRBJ2-7 gives the full variable domain: DAMVIQNPRYQVTQFGKPVTLSCSQTLNHNVMYWYQQKSSQAPKLLFHYYDKDFNNEADTPDNFQSRRPNTSFCFLDIRSPGLGDTAMYLCATSGDWARHEQYFGPGTRLTVT.

This clonotype showed up just a few times. The chain uses TRBV15 and TRBJ2-1; D ambiguous. V was pared by 1 base and J by 4 bases, with 2 bases between. Germline lookup yields CDR1 LNHNV and CDR2 YYDKDF (reference sequence). This CDR3 comprises 12 residues. The CDR3 is CATSRVYNEQFF. The CDR3 region has the DNA TGTGCCACCAGCAGAGTGTACAATGAGCAGTTCTTC. Full variable domain (remainder filled in from reference TRBV15 and TRBJ2-1): DAMVIQNPRYQVTQFGKPVTLSCSQTLNHNVMYWYQQKSSQAPKLLFHYYDKDFNNEADTPDNFQSRRPNTSFCFLDIRSPGLGDTAMYLCATSRVYNEQFFGPGTRLTVL.